This T cell receptor (beta chain) was identified during a study of patients and donors after allogeneic stem cell transplantation. Germline CDR1 and CDR2: LGHNA and YNFKEQ. V lost 2 bases and J 4 bases, leaving 21 bases between the germline ends. This CDR3 spans 18 amino acids. One entry per CDR3 protein, called by TCRdb with MiXCR from the RT-PCR reads. The data hold more than 150,000 distinct CDR3 sequences, with 20% to 25% observed a single time. This clonotype has a handful of counts. The sequenced sample was blood, either unsorted or a sorted T cell fraction (not recorded which). The clonotype was recovered from a human donor who was either an allogeneic HSCT recipient or a stem cell or donor lymphocyte infusion donor (not recorded which). It is not recorded whose cells these are; they may come from a transplant donor. This rearrangement joins TRBV4-2 to TRBJ1-5, with D perhaps TRBD1 (6 bases). This CDR3 reads CASSQIRGRGIKNQPQHF. CDR3 coding DNA: TGTGCCAGCAGCCAAATCAGGGGCCGGGGAATAAAAAATCAGCCCCAGCATTTT.